This T cell receptor beta chain originates from a study of PD-1 blockade in classical Hodgkin lymphoma. Study in general: Patients were given intravenous nivolumab, 3 mg/kg, every 2 weeks. The study, taken as a whole, reports: Whereas CD4+ TCR diversity had risen significantly by C4D1, CD8+ TCR diversity had not. Newly diagnosed patients were said to have less baseline TCR diversity than healthy donors did.

About this clone itself: What it recognizes is unknown.

Clones were read by immunoSEQ multiplex PCR, and TCRdb kept only the in-frame ones, dropping some. The data hold 25,000 to 35,000 clones, with about 80% observed a single time. Specified time point: cycle 4 day 1 (C4D1), after more than five weeks of nivolumab. Every patient experienced relapse after autologous stem cell transplantation, and brentuximab vedotin exposure varied. The study purified CD4+ T cells from thawed PBMCs using magnetic negative selection. Progressive disease, partial response or complete response was each patient's best response. V was shortened by 0 bases and J by 7 bases, with 15 bases between the two germline ends. The length of the CDR3 is 15 residues. The germline V gene encodes CDR1 MGHRA and CDR2 YSYEKL.

The receptor was derived from a human donor with classical Hodgkin lymphoma. V is TRBV4-1 and J is TRBJ2-5; the D call may be TRBD1 or TRBD2 (5 bases each). This sample comprised CD4+ T cells from blood, obtained before the fourth cycle of nivolumab. DNA for the CDR3: TGCGCCAGCAGCCAAGAATGGGGACCCCGGGTGACCCAGTACTTC. It encodes CASSQEWGPRVTQYF.